Listed here are 14 T cell receptor beta chains from one sample, sequenced in a study of T cell repertoires in cytomegalovirus infection. MiXCR, run by TCRdb on the reads, gives a single entry per CDR3 protein. Of about 360,000 distinct CDR3 sequences listed, 15% to 20% are singletons. The sequencing input was PBMCs. These receptors came from a human donor in good health (CMV status not recorded). Some clones in this sample may be carry-over from other donors' samples.

This clonotype was detected a few times. The chain uses TRBV7-8 and TRBJ2-7; D is ambiguous. The ends were cut back, 0 bases at V and 2 bases at J, with 14 bases in the middle. Germline CDR1 reads SGHVS; CDR2 reads FQNEAQ. This CDR3 is built from 16 residues. As DNA, the CDR3 is TGTGCCAGCAGCTTAGCGTTTCCCCGTCCCCCCTACGAGCAGTACTTC. Protein product: CASSLAFPRPPYEQYF.

This clonotype was observed a few times. J is TRBJ2-2 and V is TRBV4-1, with unresolved D. The CDR3 consists of 15 residues. Per germline, CDR1 MGHRA and CDR2 YSYEKL. The germline V and J ends were trimmed by 1 base and 8 bases, with 14 bases remaining between them. DNA for the CDR3: TGCGCCAGCAGCCAAGGGTTGTATATTCGGGGGGAGCTGTTTTTT. It codes for CASSQGLYIRGELFF.

This clonotype was counted many times. CDR3 sequence: CASTRGDTIYNEQFF. The CDR3 DNA reads TGTGCCAGCACCCGAGGGGACACAATCTACAATGAGCAGTTCTTC. The chain joins TRBV11-2 to TRBJ2-1, with D possibly matching TRBD1 (6 bases). There are 15 residues in the CDR3. Trimming removed 7 bases at V and 3 bases at J, with 16 bases between. The germline CDR1 and CDR2 sequences are SGHAT and FQNNGV.

This clonotype appeared a few times. This chain joins TRBV7-2 and TRBJ2-5; D is uncertain. This CDR3 region has 12 residues. With 1 base removed from V and 4 bases from J, the gap between germline ends came to 4 bases. Germline assignment: CDR1 SGHTA and CDR2 FQGNSA. The CDR3 DNA is TGTGCCAGCAGCTTAGAGTCAGAGACCCAGTACTTC. Its protein product is CASSLESETQYF.

This clonotype turned up a few times. The chain carries TRBV6-6 and TRBJ1-2; the match to TRBD1 covers 9 bases. The CDR3 length is 14 residues. After removal of 6 bases from V and 7 bases from J, the junction contained 9 bases not matched to a gene. Germline V gene data show CDR1 as MNHNY and CDR2 as SVGAGI (reference sequence). CDR3 amino acids: CASSPGQGTTGYTF. The CDR3 region has the DNA TGTGCCAGCAGCCCGGGACAGGGAACCACTGGCTACACCTTC.

At least ten counts were recorded for this clonotype. The J gene is TRBJ2-2, the V gene TRBV7-2; D is unresolved. This CDR3 has 15 amino acids. Germline V gene data show CDR1 as SGHTA and CDR2 as FQGNSA. Trimming cost V 7 bases and J 1 base, with 13 bases left between them. The CDR3 nucleotides read TGTGCCAGCACCCCTGCCCGGCGGAACACCGGGGAGCTGTTTTTT. It translates to CASTPARRNTGELFF.

In this sample, this clonotype turned up many times. The chain employs TRBV12-3 or TRBV12-4 and TRBJ1-1; no firm D call. Between the trimmed V and J ends, which lost 3 bases and 0 bases, there was a span of 17 bases. The CDR3 extends over 17 amino acids. This chain's CDR3 is CASSLFLAGHLNTEAFF. Here the CDR3 DNA reads TGTGCCAGCAGTTTGTTTTTAGCGGGCCACCTGAACACTGAAGCTTTCTTT.

This clonotype was seen repeatedly, ten times or more. V is TRBV6-1 and J is TRBJ1-3; TRBD1 is a possible D gene (5 bases). The CDR3 loop spans 15 amino acids. Trimming stripped 8 bases from V and 0 bases from J, with 14 bases between. Germline assignment: CDR1 MNHNS and CDR2 SASEGT. Here the CDR3 reads CASRGSLSSGNTIYF. The CDR3 DNA reads TGTGCCAGCCGGGGCAGCTTAAGCTCTGGAAACACCATATATTTT.

Many counts were recorded for this clonotype. The chain is built from TRBV7-2 and TRBJ2-3; 8 bases are shared with TRBD2. The junction had 9 bases not matched to a gene; V was cut back by 3 bases and J by 7 bases. Per the germline V gene, CDR1 is SGHTA and CDR2 is FQGNSA. The CDR3 totals 15 residues. CDR3 sequence: CASSLAGGPANTQYF. Written as DNA, the CDR3 is TGTGCCAGCAGCTTGGCGGGAGGCCCCGCCAATACGCAGTATTTT.

The chain uses TRBV7-9 and TRBJ2-5; possible D gene TRBD2, 5 bases. CDR3 length: 14 amino acids. Germline CDR1 SEHNR, CDR2 FQNEAQ (reference sequence). Trimming removed 2 bases from V and 5 bases from J, with 12 bases in between. The CDR3 DNA reads TGTGCCAGCAGCTTATCCCGGCTAGCTGAGACCCAGTACTTC. This sequence encodes CASSLSRLAETQYF.

This clonotype came up many times. The J gene is TRBJ2-7, the V gene TRBV10-3; D may be TRBD1 (5 bases). Germline loops: CDR1 ENHRY, CDR2 SYGVKD. This CDR3 is built from 11 residues. V was cut by 10 bases and J by 5 bases, with 12 bases left in between. CDR3 DNA: TGTGCCACAAGACAGTCCGACGAGCAGTACTTC. Translated, it gives CATRQSDEQYF.

This clonotype was found many times. The chain joins TRBV6-2 or TRBV6-3 to TRBJ1-1, with D tentatively TRBD1 (5 bases). V was pared by 0 bases and J by 2 bases, with 19 bases between. Germline CDR1 reads MNHEY; CDR2 reads SVGEGT. The CDR3 length is 18 residues. The CDR3 reads CASSYSPGTAVLNTEAFF. The CDR3 DNA sequence: TGTGCCAGCAGTTACTCCCCCGGGACGGCGGTTTTAAACACTGAAGCTTTCTTT.

In its sample, this clonotype was seen many times. CDR3 DNA sequence: TGTGCCAGCAGCCCCCCGGAGTGGGCGACAGATACGCAGTATTTT. It encodes CASSPPEWATDTQYF. The V gene is TRBV7-2, the J gene TRBJ2-3; D not certain. Trimming pared 5 bases from V and 3 bases from J, leaving 15 bases between. The germline V gene has CDR1 SGHTA and CDR2 FQGNSA. The CDR3 length is 15 residues.

The rearrangement joins TRBV3-1 to TRBJ1-1; D is unclear. Germline CDR1 is LGHDT and CDR2 is YNNKEL (reference sequence). The ends were cut back, 3 bases at V and 5 bases at J, with 13 bases in the middle. The CDR3 totals 14 residues. In nucleotides, the CDR3 is TGTGCCAGCAGCCAGAACGATAAAAGGACTGAAGCTTTCTTT. Translation gives CASSQNDKRTEAFF.